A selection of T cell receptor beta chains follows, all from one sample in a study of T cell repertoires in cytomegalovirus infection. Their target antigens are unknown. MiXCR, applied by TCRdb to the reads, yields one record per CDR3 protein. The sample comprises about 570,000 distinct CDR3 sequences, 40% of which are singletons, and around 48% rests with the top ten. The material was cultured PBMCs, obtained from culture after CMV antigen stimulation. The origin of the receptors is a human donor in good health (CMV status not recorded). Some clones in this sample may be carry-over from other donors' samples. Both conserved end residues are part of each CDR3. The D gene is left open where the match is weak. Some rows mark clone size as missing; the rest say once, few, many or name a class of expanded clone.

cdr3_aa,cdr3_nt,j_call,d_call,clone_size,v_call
CASSSRRKGKETQYF,TGTGCCAGCAGCTCCCGAAGAAAGGGGAAAGAGACCCAGTACTTC,TRBJ2-5,.,.,TRBV7-8
CASSHDGTSVETQYF,TGTGCCAGCAGCCATGATGGGACTAGCGTCGAGACCCAGTACTTC,TRBJ2-5,TRBD2,few,TRBV11-2
CASGRDVNTEAFF,TGTGCCAGTGGCCGGGACGTGAACACTGAAGCTTTCTTT,TRBJ1-1,.,.,TRBV2
CASSAIGYEQYF,TGTGCCAGCAGCGCCATAGGGTACGAGCAGTACTTC,TRBJ2-7,.,few,TRBV7-6
CASNRGWDRASYEQYF,TGTGCCAGCAATCGAGGGTGGGACAGGGCCTCCTACGAGCAGTACTTC,TRBJ2-7,TRBD1,.,TRBV7-6
CASSQDLSETQYF,TGTGCCAGCAGCCAAGATCTATCGGAGACCCAGTACTTC,TRBJ2-5,.,few,TRBV14
CSARRQGYSNQPQHF,TGCAGTGCTAGACGGCAGGGGTATAGCAATCAGCCCCAGCATTTT,TRBJ1-5,.,few,TRBV20-1
CASSSREDQETQYF,TGTGCCAGCAGCTCCAGGGAGGACCAAGAGACCCAGTACTTC,TRBJ2-5,.,.,TRBV7-8
CASSTGTSGSLEETQYF,TGTGCCAGCAGCACAGGGACTAGCGGGAGTCTCGAAGAGACCCAGTACTTC,TRBJ2-5,TRBD2,few,TRBV12-3/TRBV12-4
CASSFDRSSYNSPLHF,TGTGCCAGCAGCTTCGACAGGAGCTCCTATAATTCACCCCTCCACTTT,TRBJ1-6,.,.,TRBV6-6
CASRPQRGSFDYGYTF,TGTGCCAGCAGACCACAACGGGGTTCGTTCGACTATGGCTACACCTTC,TRBJ1-2,.,few,TRBV11-2
CASSPRTGGINEQFF,TGTGCCAGCAGCCCTCGGACAGGGGGGATCAATGAGCAGTTCTTC,TRBJ2-1,TRBD1,.,TRBV7-2
CASSEGTGEANQPQHF,TGTGCCAGCAGCGAAGGGACAGGAGAGGCCAATCAGCCCCAGCATTTT,TRBJ1-5,TRBD1,once,TRBV9
CASSDPGGAGEKLFF,TGTGCCAGCAGTGACCCCGGGGGGGCCGGGGAAAAACTGTTTTTT,TRBJ1-4,.,few,TRBV25-1
CSARDPNRGWGNTIYF,TGCAGTGCTAGAGATCCAAACAGGGGTTGGGGAAACACCATATATTTT,TRBJ1-3,TRBD1,.,TRBV20-1
CASNRRESNEQFF,TGTGCCAGTAATCGCAGGGAGTCCAATGAGCAGTTCTTC,TRBJ2-1,.,few,TRBV19
CASSPIGTSGSNEQFF,TGTGCCAGCAGCCCGATAGGGACTAGCGGGAGCAATGAGCAGTTCTTC,TRBJ2-1,TRBD2,few,TRBV7-9
CASSPSGRNEQYF,TGTGCCAGCAGTCCTAGCGGGAGGAACGAGCAGTACTTC,TRBJ2-7,TRBD2,.,TRBV12-3/TRBV12-4
CASSLAGAGYTF,TGTGCCAGCAGCTTGGCAGGAGCTGGCTACACCTTC,TRBJ1-2,.,many,TRBV7-8
CASSSAGGGKLFF,TGTGCCAGCAGCTCGGCAGGGGGGGGAAAACTGTTTTTT,TRBJ1-4,TRBD1,few,TRBV7-2
CASSLLESSGIQVEQFF,TGTGCCAGCAGCCTTTTGGAAAGTAGCGGGATTCAAGTTGAGCAGTTCTTC,TRBJ2-1,TRBD2,.,TRBV11-2
CASSYTVRETQYF,TGTGCCAGCAGTTATACCGTGAGGGAGACCCAGTACTTC,TRBJ2-5,.,.,TRBV7-2
CASSLAPSLAASPRFHYEQYF,TGTGCCAGCAGCTTAGCGCCCTCACTAGCAGCCTCCCCCCGATTCCACTACGAGCAGTACTTC,TRBJ2-7,.,few,TRBV7-2
CASSPYRGLGETQYF,TGTGCCAGCAGCCCGTACAGGGGCCTAGGGGAGACCCAGTACTTC,TRBJ2-5,TRBD1,few,TRBV7-2
CASSFWTSRADTQYF,TGTGCCAGCAGCTTCTGGACATCTCGGGCAGATACGCAGTATTTT,TRBJ2-3,.,few,TRBV7-8
CSAKGWRRTGDHNEQFF,TGCAGTGCTAAAGGTTGGCGGCGGACAGGGGATCACAATGAGCAGTTCTTC,TRBJ2-1,TRBD1,few,TRBV20-1
CSASTGFTYNSPLHF,TGCAGTGCCTCCACAGGTTTTACCTATAATTCACCCCTCCACTTT,TRBJ1-6,.,.,TRBV20-1
CASSAHGGGNQPQHF,TGTGCCAGTAGTGCTCACGGGGGAGGGAATCAGCCCCAGCATTTT,TRBJ1-5,.,few,TRBV19
CASSVGGVHYGYTF,TGTGCCAGCAGCGTGGGGGGAGTGCACTATGGCTACACCTTC,TRBJ1-2,.,.,TRBV7-9
CASSIRVSEAFF,TGTGCCAGCAGCATACGGGTTTCTGAAGCTTTCTTT,TRBJ1-1,.,.,TRBV7-6
CASSYGPLTEAFF,TGTGCCAGCAGTTATGGGCCGCTCACTGAAGCTTTCTTT,TRBJ1-1,.,.,TRBV6-6
CASSGLQGREDSPLHF,TGTGCCAGCAGCGGATTACAGGGGAGGGAGGATTCACCCCTCCACTTT,TRBJ1-6,TRBD1,.,TRBV11-2
CASSSRGRTGTEAFF,TGTGCCAGCAGCTCCCGCGGGAGGACGGGCACTGAAGCTTTCTTT,TRBJ1-1,.,few,TRBV7-2
CASSLGRNQPQHF,TGTGCCAGCAGCTTAGGGAGAAATCAGCCCCAGCATTTT,TRBJ1-5,.,many,TRBV7-6
CASSLRGGQGAFEQYF,TGTGCCAGCAGCTTAAGGGGGGGACAGGGGGCCTTCGAGCAGTACTTC,TRBJ2-7,TRBD1,few,TRBV7-2
CASSPGQGFFDEQYF,TGTGCCAGCAGCCCCGGACAGGGGTTTTTCGACGAGCAGTACTTC,TRBJ2-7,TRBD1,.,TRBV28
CASSPFPGSYNEQFF,TGTGCCAGCAGCCCCTTTCCGGGCTCCTACAATGAGCAGTTCTTC,TRBJ2-1,.,few,TRBV6-5
CASSLGVFGYPSPGANVLTF,TGTGCCAGCAGCTTAGGCGTATTTGGATACCCATCTCCTGGGGCCAACGTCCTGACTTTC,TRBJ2-6,.,.,TRBV11-2
CASSQKIGADRALSYEQYF,TGCGCCAGCAGCCAAAAGATAGGAGCGGACAGGGCCCTGTCCTACGAGCAGTACTTC,TRBJ2-7,TRBD1,few,TRBV4-3
CASSLDGREETQYF,TGTGCCAGCAGCTTAGATGGCAGAGAAGAGACCCAGTACTTC,TRBJ2-5,.,.,TRBV7-6
CAWSVLPPGRFSNQPQHF,TGTGCCTGGAGTGTACTACCCCCGGGACGGTTTAGCAATCAGCCCCAGCATTTT,TRBJ1-5,.,few,TRBV30
CASRDFRTGTYEQYF,TGTGCCAGCAGAGACTTCCGGACAGGAACCTACGAGCAGTACTTC,TRBJ2-7,TRBD1,.,TRBV7-2
CASSLKGLRHYGYTF,TGTGCCAGCAGTTTAAAGGGCCTGAGACATTATGGCTACACCTTC,TRBJ1-2,.,few,TRBV12-3/TRBV12-4
CAIRLGQHQETQYF,TGTGCCATCAGACTCGGGCAGCACCAAGAGACCCAGTACTTC,TRBJ2-5,.,once,TRBV10-3
CSARHRGRGDTEAFF,TGCAGTGCTCGCCACAGGGGGCGCGGGGACACTGAAGCTTTCTTT,TRBJ1-1,TRBD1,.,TRBV20-1
CVSGLTLGEQYF,TGTGTCTCTGGACTCACCCTAGGCGAGCAGTACTTC,TRBJ2-7,.,.,TRBV6-2/TRBV6-3
CASTDRSNQPQHF,TGTGCCAGCACGGACAGGAGCAATCAGCCCCAGCATTTT,TRBJ1-5,TRBD1,once,TRBV2
CASSLTGPQRDQPQHF,TGTGCCAGCAGTTTAACTGGACCCCAGCGGGATCAGCCCCAGCATTTT,TRBJ1-5,.,.,TRBV12-3/TRBV12-4
CASSRSSGLPQHF,TGTGCCAGCAGTAGATCTTCAGGGTTACCCCAGCATTTT,TRBJ1-5,.,few,TRBV12-3/TRBV12-4
CSARDPKTGENQPQHF,TGCAGTGCTAGAGATCCGAAGACAGGGGAGAACCAGCCCCAGCATTTT,TRBJ1-5,TRBD1,.,TRBV20-1
CASSLGTSGRPMGTGELFF,TGTGCCAGCAGTCTGGGGACTAGCGGGAGACCTATGGGCACCGGGGAGCTGTTTTTT,TRBJ2-2,TRBD2,.,TRBV12-3/TRBV12-4
CASSLGGQGYNQPQHF,TGTGCCAGCAGCCTAGGGGGACAGGGCTACAATCAGCCCCAGCATTTT,TRBJ1-5,TRBD1,.,TRBV7-9
CASSLARRTAKGETQYF,TGTGCCAGCAGCTTAGCGCGGCGGACGGCGAAGGGGGAGACCCAGTACTTC,TRBJ2-5,.,few,TRBV7-8
CASSYRDRGGETQYF,TGTGCCAGCAGTTACCGGGACAGGGGAGGAGAGACCCAGTACTTC,TRBJ2-5,TRBD1,few,TRBV6-2/TRBV6-3
CASVHSQGAYSNQPQHF,TGTGCTAGTGTTCACTCACAGGGGGCCTATAGCAATCAGCCCCAGCATTTT,TRBJ1-5,TRBD1,few,TRBV12-5
CATSRVLNTEAFF,TGTGCCACCAGCAGAGTGCTGAACACTGAAGCTTTCTTT,TRBJ1-1,.,.,TRBV15
CAISGGQGRPGELFF,TGTGCCATCAGTGGAGGGCAGGGACGGCCCGGGGAGCTGTTTTTT,TRBJ2-2,.,.,TRBV10-3
CASTLTLAGGHFYEQYF,TGTGCCAGCACCCTGACTCTAGCGGGGGGGCATTTCTACGAGCAGTACTTC,TRBJ2-7,TRBD2,few,TRBV6-1
CASSLIQGPEAFF,TGTGCCAGCAGCTTAATACAGGGACCTGAAGCTTTCTTT,TRBJ1-1,.,.,TRBV7-2
CASSRGTPGNTIYF,TGTGCCAGCAGTCGGGGGACCCCTGGAAACACCATATATTTT,TRBJ1-3,.,.,TRBV27